Shown below are 3 T cell receptor beta chains from a single sample sequenced in a study of T cell repertoires in cytomegalovirus infection. TCRdb reanalysed the reads using MiXCR and keeps one entry per CDR3 protein. Altogether more than 500,000 distinct CDR3 sequences are present, 15% to 20% being singletons, with the ten largest covering approximately 24%. The source material was CD8+ T cells from PBMCs. Source of these receptors: a human donor in good health (CMV status not recorded). Some clones in this sample may be carry-over from other donors' samples.

This clonotype was picked up many times. The chain uses TRBV2 and TRBJ2-7; D could derive from TRBD1 or TRBD2 (5 bases each). The CDR3 contains 14 residues. Trimming removed 9 bases from V and 4 bases from J, with 19 bases in between. Per the germline V gene, CDR1 is SNHLY and CDR2 is FYNNEI. This CDR3 reads CASGGLGDVYEQYF. CDR3 sequence (DNA): TGTGCCAGTGGGGGTCTTGGGGACGTATACGAGCAGTACTTC.

The V and J genes are TRBV2 and TRBJ1-5; D unresolved. This CDR3 spans 14 amino acids. Germline-derived CDR1 and CDR2 are SNHLY and FYNNEI. The ends were cut back, 2 bases at V and 0 bases at J, with 5 bases in the middle. The CDR3 region has the DNA TGTGCCAGCAGTGAACTGCATAGCAATCAGCCCCAGCATTTT. It yields the protein CASSELHSNQPQHF.

This clonotype was seen many times. The V gene is TRBV12-3 or TRBV12-4, the J gene TRBJ2-1; 10 bases map to TRBD2. V was pared by 6 bases and J by 2 bases, with 4 bases of the junction left unmatched. The CDR3 spans 15 residues. CDR3 amino acids: CASSPTSGTYNEQFF. CDR3 in DNA: TGTGCCAGCAGCCCTACTAGCGGGACCTACAATGAGCAGTTCTTC.